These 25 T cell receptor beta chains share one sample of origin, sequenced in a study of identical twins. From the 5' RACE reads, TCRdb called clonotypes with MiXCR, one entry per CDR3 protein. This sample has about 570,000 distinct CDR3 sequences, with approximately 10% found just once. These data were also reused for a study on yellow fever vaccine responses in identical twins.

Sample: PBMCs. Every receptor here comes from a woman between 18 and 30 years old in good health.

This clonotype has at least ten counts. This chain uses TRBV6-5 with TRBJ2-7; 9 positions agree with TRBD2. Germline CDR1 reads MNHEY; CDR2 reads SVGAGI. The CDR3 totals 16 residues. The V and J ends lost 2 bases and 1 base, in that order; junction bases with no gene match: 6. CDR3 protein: CASSYPASGVSYEQYF. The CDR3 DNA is TGTGCCAGCAGTTACCCAGCTAGCGGGGTGTCCTACGAGCAGTACTTC.

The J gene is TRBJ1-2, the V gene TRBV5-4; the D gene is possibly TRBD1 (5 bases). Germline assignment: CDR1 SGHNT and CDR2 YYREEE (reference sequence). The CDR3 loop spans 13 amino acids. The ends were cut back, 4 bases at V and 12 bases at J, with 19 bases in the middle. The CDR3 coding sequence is TGTGCCAGCAGCGCGCAGACAGTTTTGGATCACACCTTC. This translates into CASSAQTVLDHTF.

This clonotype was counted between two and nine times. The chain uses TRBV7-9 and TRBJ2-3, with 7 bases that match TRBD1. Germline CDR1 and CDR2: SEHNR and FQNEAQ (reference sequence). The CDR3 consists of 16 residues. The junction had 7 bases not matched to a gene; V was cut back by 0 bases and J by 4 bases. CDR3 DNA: TGTGCCAGCAGCTTAGCCAACAGGGGTCGGGCAGATACGCAGTATTTT. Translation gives CASSLANRGRADTQYF.

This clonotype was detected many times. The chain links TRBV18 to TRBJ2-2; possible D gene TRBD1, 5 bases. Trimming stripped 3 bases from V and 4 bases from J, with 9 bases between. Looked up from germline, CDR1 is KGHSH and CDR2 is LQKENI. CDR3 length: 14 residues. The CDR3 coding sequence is TGTGCCAGCTCACCGGACACGACCACCGGGGAGCTGTTTTTT. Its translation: CASSPDTTTGELFF.

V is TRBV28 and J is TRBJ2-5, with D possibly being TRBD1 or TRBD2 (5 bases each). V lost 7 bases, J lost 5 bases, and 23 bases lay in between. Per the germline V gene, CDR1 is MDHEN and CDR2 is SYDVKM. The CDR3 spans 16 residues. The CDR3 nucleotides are TGTGCCAGCAACGGGGTGGGGGACGGGAAGCTGGAGACCCAGTACTTC. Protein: CASNGVGDGKLETQYF.

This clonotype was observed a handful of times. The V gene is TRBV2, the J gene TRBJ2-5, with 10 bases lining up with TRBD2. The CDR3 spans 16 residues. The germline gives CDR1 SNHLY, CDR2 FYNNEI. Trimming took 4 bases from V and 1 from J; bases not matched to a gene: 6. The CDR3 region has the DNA TGTGCCAGCAGTGGAAGTTTAGCGGGGGGCCAAGAGACCCAGTACTTC. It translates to CASSGSLAGGQETQYF.

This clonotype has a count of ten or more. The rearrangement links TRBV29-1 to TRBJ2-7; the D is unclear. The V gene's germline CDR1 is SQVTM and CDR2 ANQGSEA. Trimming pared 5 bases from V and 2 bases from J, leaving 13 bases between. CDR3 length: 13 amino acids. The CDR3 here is CSVFSGNTYEQYF. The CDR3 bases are TGCAGCGTTTTCTCCGGAAACACCTACGAGCAGTACTTC.

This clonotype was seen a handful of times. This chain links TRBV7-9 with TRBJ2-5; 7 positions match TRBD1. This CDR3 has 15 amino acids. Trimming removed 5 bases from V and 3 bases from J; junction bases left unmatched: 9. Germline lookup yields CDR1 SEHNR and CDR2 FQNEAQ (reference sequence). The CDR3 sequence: CASSPPPTGKETQYF. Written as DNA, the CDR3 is TGTGCCAGCAGCCCCCCCCCGACAGGGAAAGAGACCCAGTACTTC.

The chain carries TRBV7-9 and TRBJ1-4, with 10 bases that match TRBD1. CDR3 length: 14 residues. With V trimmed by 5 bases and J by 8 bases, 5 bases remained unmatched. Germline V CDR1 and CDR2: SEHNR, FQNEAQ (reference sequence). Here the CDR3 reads CASSGTGAREKLFF. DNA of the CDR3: TGTGCCAGCAGCGGGACAGGGGCCCGGGAAAAACTGTTTTTT.

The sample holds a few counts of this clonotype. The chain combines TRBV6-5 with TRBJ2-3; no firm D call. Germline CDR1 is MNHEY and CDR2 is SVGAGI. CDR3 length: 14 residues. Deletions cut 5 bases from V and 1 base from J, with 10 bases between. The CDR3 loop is CASSNRAGTDTQYF. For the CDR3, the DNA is TGTGCCAGCAGTAACCGGGCTGGCACAGATACGCAGTATTTT.

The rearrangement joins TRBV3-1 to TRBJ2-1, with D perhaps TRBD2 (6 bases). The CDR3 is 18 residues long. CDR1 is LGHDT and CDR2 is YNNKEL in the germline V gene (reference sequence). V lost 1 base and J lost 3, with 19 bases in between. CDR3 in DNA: TGTGCCAGCAGCCAAGTTTTAGCGGCCCCCCATGTCTACAATGAGCAGTTCTTC. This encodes CASSQVLAAPHVYNEQFF.

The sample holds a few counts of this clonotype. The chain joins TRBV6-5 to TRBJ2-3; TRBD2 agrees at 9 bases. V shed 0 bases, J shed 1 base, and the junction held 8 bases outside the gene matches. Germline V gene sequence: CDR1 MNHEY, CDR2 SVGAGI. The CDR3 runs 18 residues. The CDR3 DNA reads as TGTGCCAGCAGTTACTCTAGCGGGGGCCACTGGTGCACAGATACGCAGTATTTT. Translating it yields CASSYSSGGHWCTDTQYF.

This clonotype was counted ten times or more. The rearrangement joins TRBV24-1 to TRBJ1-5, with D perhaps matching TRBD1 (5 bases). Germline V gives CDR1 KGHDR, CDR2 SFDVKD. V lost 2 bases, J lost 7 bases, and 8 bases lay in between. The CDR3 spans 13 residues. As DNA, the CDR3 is TGTGCCACCAGTGATTCGACAGTCCAGCCCCAGCATTTT. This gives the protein CATSDSTVQPQHF.

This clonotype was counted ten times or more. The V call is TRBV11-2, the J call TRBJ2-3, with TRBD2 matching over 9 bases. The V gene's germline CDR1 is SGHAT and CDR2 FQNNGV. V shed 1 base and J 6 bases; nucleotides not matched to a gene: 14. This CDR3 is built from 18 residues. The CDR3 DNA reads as TGTGCCAGCAGCTTAGTCGGCTTTGGGGCTAGCGGGGCGGATACGCAGTATTTT. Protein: CASSLVGFGASGADTQYF.

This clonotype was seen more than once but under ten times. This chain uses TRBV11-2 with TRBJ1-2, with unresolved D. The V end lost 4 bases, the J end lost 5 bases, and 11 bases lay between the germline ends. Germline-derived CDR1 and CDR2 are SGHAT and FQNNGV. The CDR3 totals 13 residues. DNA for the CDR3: TGTGCCAGCAGCTCCGGACGGACTTATGGCTACACCTTC. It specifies CASSSGRTYGYTF.

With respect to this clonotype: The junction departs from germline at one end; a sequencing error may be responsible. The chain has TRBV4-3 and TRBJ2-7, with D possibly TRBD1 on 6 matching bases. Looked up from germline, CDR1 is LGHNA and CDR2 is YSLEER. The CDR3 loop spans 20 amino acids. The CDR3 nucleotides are TGCGCCAGCAGTCAAGAAAAACCCCAAGATCCCCGGGACACTATCTACGAGCAGTACTTC. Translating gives CASSQEKPQDPRDTIYEQYF.

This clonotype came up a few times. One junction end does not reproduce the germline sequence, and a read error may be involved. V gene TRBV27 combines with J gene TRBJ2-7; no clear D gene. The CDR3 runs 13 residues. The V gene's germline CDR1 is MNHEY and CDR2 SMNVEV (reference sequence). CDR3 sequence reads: CASSIGRLGERYF. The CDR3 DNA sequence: TGTGCCAGCAGTATCGGACGGCTTGGTGAGCGGTACTTC.

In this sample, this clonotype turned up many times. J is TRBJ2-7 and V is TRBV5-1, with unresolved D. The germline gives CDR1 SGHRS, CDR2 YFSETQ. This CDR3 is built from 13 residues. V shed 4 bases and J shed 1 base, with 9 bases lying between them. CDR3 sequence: CASSTSLSYEQYF. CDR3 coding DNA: TGCGCCAGCAGCACCTCACTGTCCTACGAGCAGTACTTC. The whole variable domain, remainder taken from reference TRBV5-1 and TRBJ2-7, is KAGVTQTPRYLIKTRGQQVTLSCSPISGHRSVSWYQQTPGQGLQFLFEYFSETQRNKGNFPGRFSGRQFSNSRSEMNVSTLELGDSALYLCASSTSLSYEQYFGPGTRLTVT.

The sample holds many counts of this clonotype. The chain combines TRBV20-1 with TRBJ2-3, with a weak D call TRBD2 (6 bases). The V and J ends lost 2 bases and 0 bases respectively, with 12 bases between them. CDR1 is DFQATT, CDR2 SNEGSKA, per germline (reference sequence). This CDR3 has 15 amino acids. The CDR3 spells CSARNPAGSTDTQYF. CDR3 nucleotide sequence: TGCAGTGCTAGAAACCCTGCGGGGAGCACAGATACGCAGTATTTT.

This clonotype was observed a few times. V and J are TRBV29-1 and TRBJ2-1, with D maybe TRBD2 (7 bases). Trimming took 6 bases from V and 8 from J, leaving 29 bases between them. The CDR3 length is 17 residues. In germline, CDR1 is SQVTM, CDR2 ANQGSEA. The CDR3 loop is CSVGGLGVKGYKDEQFF. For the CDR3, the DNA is TGCAGCGTGGGGGGGCTGGGCGTTAAGGGGTATAAGGATGAGCAGTTCTTC.

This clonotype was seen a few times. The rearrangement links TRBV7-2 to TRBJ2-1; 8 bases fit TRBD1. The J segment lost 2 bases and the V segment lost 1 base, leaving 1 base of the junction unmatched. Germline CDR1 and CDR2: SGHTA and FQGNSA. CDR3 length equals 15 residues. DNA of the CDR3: TGTGCCAGCAGCTTAGGGACAGGGACCTACAATGAGCAGTTCTTC. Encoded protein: CASSLGTGTYNEQFF.

The CDR3 nucleotides read TGCAGCGTGGACAGTGGACCAGCCCAGTACTTC. Its translation: CSVDSGPAQYF. The genes are TRBV29-1 and TRBJ2-5; D is perhaps TRBD1 (6 bases). Trimming shortened V by 6 bases and J by 9 bases, and 14 bases separated the two germline ends. CDR3 length equals 11 residues. Germline V lookup: CDR1 SQVTM, CDR2 ANQGSEA.

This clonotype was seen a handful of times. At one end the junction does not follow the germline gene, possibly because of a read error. The CDR3, as DNA: TGTGCTAGCAGCTTCGGACAGGGCCCCAGGAATGAAAAACTGTTTTTT. Translating it yields CASSFGQGPRNEKLFF. The rearrangement joins TRBV7-7 to TRBJ1-4; 8 bases match TRBD1. The CDR3 consists of 16 residues. Germline V lookup: CDR1 SSHAT, CDR2 FNYEAQ (reference sequence).

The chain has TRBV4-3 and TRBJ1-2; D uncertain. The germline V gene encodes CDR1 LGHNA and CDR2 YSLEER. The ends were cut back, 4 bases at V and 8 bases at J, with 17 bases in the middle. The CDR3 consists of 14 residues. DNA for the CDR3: TGCGCCAGCAGCCCAAGTTCCGTAGTGGAGGGCTACACCTTC. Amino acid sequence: CASSPSSVVEGYTF.

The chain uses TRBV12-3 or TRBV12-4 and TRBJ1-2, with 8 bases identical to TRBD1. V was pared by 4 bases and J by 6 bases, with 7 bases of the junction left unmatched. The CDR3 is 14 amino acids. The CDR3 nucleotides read TGTGCCAGCAGTTCGAACAGGGGACAGGATGGCTACACCTTC. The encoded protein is CASSSNRGQDGYTF.